This TCR beta chain was recovered during a study of T cell clusters in autoimmune cytopenias. Study at large: Healthy donor controls had a mean age of about 57 years and median age of approximately 60 years. Study observations and caveats: TRB repertoire shifts in secondary cytopenia and chronic lymphocytic leukemia mostly reflected lymphoma, not autoimmunity.

The CDR3 is made up of 12 amino acids. Germline V lookup: CDR1 SGHNT, CDR2 YYREEE (reference sequence). TRB was amplified from roughly 270 ng of peripheral blood genomic DNA per sample. As regards this clonotype: The antigen is not known.

One tube held mixed TRB-A and TRB-B primer pools for touch-down PCR. TCRdb re-called the multiplex PCR reads; one entry per CDR3 protein, DNA not given. In total, the table holds approximately 11,000 distinct CDR3 sequences. The same sample was also studied in work on T cell repertoires in aging, cancer and after chemotherapy.

This sequence was found in a human donor in good health. Sequenced input: peripheral blood. This chain connects TRBV5-4 to TRBJ2-7; TCRdb designates TRBD1, a call that cannot be tested without DNA. The CDR3 loop reads CASSFHPGEQYF.